This T cell receptor beta chain was identified during a study of cytomegalovirus exposure and HLA in healthy donors. The PCR had 60 Vbeta and 13 Jbeta primers. This table comes from immunoSEQ multiplex PCR, and its TCRdb copy is limited to in-frame clones, with some not included. The sample includes around 210,000 clones, 78% of them seen just once. Unmatched junction bases numbered 8, after V lost 5 bases and J lost 9 bases. The length of the CDR3 is 15 residues. Germline V gives CDR1 SEHNR, CDR2 FQNEAQ (reference sequence). The sequence derives from a boy aged 5-17 years in good health and CMV-seronegative. The chain has TRBV7-9 and TRBJ2-1; TRBD1 matches 12 bases. The material sequenced was PBMCs. CDR3 amino acids: CASSKGQGASVEQFF. As DNA, the CDR3 is TGTGCCAGCAGCAAGGGACAGGGGGCAAGTGTTGAGCAGTTCTTC. Full variable domain (rest looked up from reference TRBV7-9 and TRBJ2-1): DTGVSQNPRHKITKRGQNVTFRCDPISEHNRLYWYRQTLGQGPEFLTYFQNEAQLEKSRLLSDRFSAERPKGSFSTLEIQRTEQGDSAMYLCASSKGQGASVEQFFGPGTRLTVL.